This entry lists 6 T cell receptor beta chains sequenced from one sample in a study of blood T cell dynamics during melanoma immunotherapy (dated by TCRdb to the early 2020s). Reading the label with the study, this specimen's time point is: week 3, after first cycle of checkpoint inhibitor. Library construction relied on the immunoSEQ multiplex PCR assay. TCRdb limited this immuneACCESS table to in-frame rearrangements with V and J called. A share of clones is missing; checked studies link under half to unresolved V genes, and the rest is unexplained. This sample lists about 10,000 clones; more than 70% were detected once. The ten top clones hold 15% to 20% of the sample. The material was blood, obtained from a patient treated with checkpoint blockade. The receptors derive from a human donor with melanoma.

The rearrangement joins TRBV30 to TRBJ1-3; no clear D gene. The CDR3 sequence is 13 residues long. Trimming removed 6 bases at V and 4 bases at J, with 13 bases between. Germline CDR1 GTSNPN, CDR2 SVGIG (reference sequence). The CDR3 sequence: CACSGVAGNTIYF. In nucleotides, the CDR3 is TGTGCCTGCTCCGGGGTCGCAGGAAACACCATATATTTT.

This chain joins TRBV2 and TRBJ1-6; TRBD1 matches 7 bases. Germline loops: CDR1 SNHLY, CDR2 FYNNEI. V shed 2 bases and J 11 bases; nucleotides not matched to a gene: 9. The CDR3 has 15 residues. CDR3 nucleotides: TGTGCCAGCAGTGAACTAGGGGGCGACTTGCCACCCCTCCACTTT. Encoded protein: CASSELGGDLPPLHF.

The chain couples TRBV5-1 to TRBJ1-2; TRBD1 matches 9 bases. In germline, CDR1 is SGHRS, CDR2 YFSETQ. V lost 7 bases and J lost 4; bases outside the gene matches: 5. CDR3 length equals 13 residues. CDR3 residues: CASGPGQGYGYTF. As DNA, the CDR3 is TGCGCCAGCGGACCGGGACAGGGCTATGGCTACACCTTC.

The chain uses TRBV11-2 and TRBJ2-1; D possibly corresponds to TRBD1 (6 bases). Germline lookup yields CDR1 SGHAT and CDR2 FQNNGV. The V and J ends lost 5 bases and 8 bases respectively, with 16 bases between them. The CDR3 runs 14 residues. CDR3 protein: CASSPQQGDHEQFF. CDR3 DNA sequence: TGTGCCAGCAGCCCACAACAGGGAGATCATGAGCAGTTCTTC.

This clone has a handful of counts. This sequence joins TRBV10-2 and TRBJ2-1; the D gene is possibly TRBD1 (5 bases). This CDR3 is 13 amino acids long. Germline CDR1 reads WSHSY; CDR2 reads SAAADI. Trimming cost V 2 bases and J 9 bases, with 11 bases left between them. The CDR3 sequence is CASSEKGYGEQFF. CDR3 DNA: TGCGCCAGCAGTGAGAAGGGGTACGGTGAGCAGTTCTTC.

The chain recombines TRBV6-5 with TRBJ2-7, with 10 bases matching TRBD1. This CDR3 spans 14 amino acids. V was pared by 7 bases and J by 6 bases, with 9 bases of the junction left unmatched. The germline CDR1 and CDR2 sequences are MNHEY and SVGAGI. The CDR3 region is CASTSQGTGAEQYF. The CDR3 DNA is TGTGCCAGCACCTCCCAGGGGACAGGGGCCGAGCAGTACTTC.